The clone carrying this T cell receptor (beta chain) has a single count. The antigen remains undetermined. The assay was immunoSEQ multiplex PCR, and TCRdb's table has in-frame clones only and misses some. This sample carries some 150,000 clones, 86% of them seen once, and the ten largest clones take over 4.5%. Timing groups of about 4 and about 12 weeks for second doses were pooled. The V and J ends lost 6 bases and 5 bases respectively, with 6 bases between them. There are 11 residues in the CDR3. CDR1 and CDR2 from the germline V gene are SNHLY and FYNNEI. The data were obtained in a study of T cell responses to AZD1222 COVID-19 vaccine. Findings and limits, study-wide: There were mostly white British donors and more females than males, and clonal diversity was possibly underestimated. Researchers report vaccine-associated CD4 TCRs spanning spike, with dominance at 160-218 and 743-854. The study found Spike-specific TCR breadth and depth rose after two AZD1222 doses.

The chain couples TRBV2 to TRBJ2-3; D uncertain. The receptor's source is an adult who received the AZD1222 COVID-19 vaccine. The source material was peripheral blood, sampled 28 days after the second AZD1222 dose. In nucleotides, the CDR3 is TGTGCCAGCAGAACCTTAGATACGCAGTATTTT. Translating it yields CASRTLDTQYF.